Listed below are T cell receptor beta chains from one sample, sequenced in a study of identical twins. TCRdb called the 5' RACE reads again in MiXCR, with one record for every CDR3 protein. The sample has hundreds of thousands of distinct CDR3 sequences, 5.5% to 6.5% seen once. The material sequenced was naive T cells sorted from blood. Source of these receptors: a man between 18 and 35 years old in good health. Both conserved end residues are part of each CDR3. The order of the fields is J gene, V gene, D gene, clone size, CDR3 DNA, CDR3 protein. A D gene is named only where the DNA matches it firmly. Some rows have no size entry. The others give once, few or many, or a class for an expanded clone.

TRBJ2-1 TRBV15 . few TGTGCCACCACCCTTGTCGGACAGCGCTACAATGAGCAGTTCTTC CATTLVGQRYNEQFF
TRBJ1-6 TRBV20-1 . few TGCAGTGCCCACACCGGGACAAACAATAATTCACCCCTCCACTTT CSAHTGTNNNSPLHF
TRBJ1-1 TRBV20-1 TRBD1 many TGCAGTGCTTTCTCCGGGACAGGGGCTGAAGCTTTCTTT CSAFSGTGAEAFF
TRBJ1-1 TRBV6-6 . . TGTGCCAGCAGTGACCTTATAAACACTGAAGCTGTCTTT CASSDLINTEAVF
TRBJ2-2 TRBV10-3 . many TGTGCCATCAGTGAGCTCGACAGGACCGGGGAGCTGTTTTTT CAISELDRTGELFF
TRBJ2-3 TRBV7-3 . few TGTGCCAGCAGCTTAAGAACCCCCACAGATACGCAGTATTTT CASSLRTPTDTQYF
TRBJ2-3 TRBV7-9 . many TGTGCCAGCAGCTTCGGCAGGGCCACAGATACGCAGTATTTT CASSFGRATDTQYF
TRBJ1-2 TRBV24-1 . . TGTGCCACCGCTGACTCCAGGGGCTACTATGGCTACACCTTC CATADSRGYYGYTF
TRBJ2-1 TRBV5-1 TRBD2 many TGCGCCAGCAGCTTGGCCGGGGGGATATCCGGGTCCAATGAGCAGTTCTTC CASSLAGGISGSNEQFF
TRBJ1-1 TRBV6-2/TRBV6-3 TRBD1 many TGTGCCATCTCACAGGGGGCGGCTGAAGCTTTCTTT CAISQGAAEAFF
TRBJ2-2 TRBV28 . many TGTGCCAGCAGTTTAGATATGGGGGAGCTGTTTTTT CASSLDMGELFF
TRBJ2-5 TRBV28 . many TGTGCCAGCAGTTGGGGTGGGGGGGAGACCCAGTACTTC CASSWGGGETQYF
TRBJ2-7 TRBV20-1 . many TGCAGTGCTAAATTAGGGGGCTCCTACGAGCAGTACTTC CSAKLGGSYEQYF
TRBJ2-3 TRBV20-1 . many TGCAGTCCCAGAAGCACAGATACGCAGTATTTT CSPRSTDTQYF
TRBJ1-5 TRBV20-1 . few TGCAGTGCTAGAGGAGGGGTTAGCAATCAGCCCCAGCATTTT CSARGGVSNQPQHF
TRBJ2-1 TRBV20-1 . many TGCAGTGCCACACCCGGGAATGAGCAGTTCTTC CSATPGNEQFF
TRBJ1-5 TRBV30 TRBD1 few TGTGCCTGGCAGGGGGCGGACAATCAGCCCCAGCATTTT CAWQGADNQPQHF
TRBJ2-7 TRBV27 TRBD2 few TGTGCCAGCAGTTTATTTCCGGGACTAGCGGTCTACGAGCAGTACTTC CASSLFPGLAVYEQYF
TRBJ2-3 TRBV5-1 TRBD1 few TGCGCCAGCAGCTCGAGGACAGGGAACACAGATACGCAGTATTTT CASSSRTGNTDTQYF
TRBJ2-3 TRBV6-6 TRBD1 many TGTGCCAGCAGGCCACAGGGGACAGATACGCAGTATTTT CASRPQGTDTQYF
TRBJ2-3 TRBV12-3/TRBV12-4 . . TGTGCCAGCAGTTTCGTGTCACGCACAGATACGCAGTATTTT CASSFVSRTDTQYF
TRBJ1-2 TRBV16 . many TGTGCCAGCAGCCAATTCGCGGGGGGCGACTATGGCTACACCTTC CASSQFAGGDYGYTF
TRBJ2-3 TRBV29-1 . many TGCAGCGTTCGTGGGGCCGGAGATACGCAGTATTTT CSVRGAGDTQYF
TRBJ2-2 TRBV27 TRBD1 . TGTGCCAGCAGTTTAAGTCGAGGGACAGGGGTTACCGGGGAGCTGTTTTTT CASSLSRGTGVTGELFF
TRBJ2-5 TRBV6-5 . . TGTGCCAGCAGTCCTACACCGAAGGCCCAGTACTTC CASSPTPKAQYF
TRBJ2-7 TRBV4-2 . few TGTGCCAGCCGAGCCGGACCCTCCTACGAGCAGTACTTC CASRAGPSYEQYF
TRBJ2-2 TRBV11-2 TRBD1 many TGTGCCAGCAGCCTGTGGACAGGGGGAGACACCGGGGAGCTGTTTTTT CASSLWTGGDTGELFF
TRBJ2-1 TRBV7-3 TRBD1 many TGTGCCAGCGGAGTTCAGGGGGCCTCTGGCCATGAGCAGTTCTTC CASGVQGASGHEQFF
TRBJ2-1 TRBV21-1 . few TGTGCCAGCACCACTACTCCGGGACTAGCGGGCAATGAGCAGTTCTTC CASTTTPGLAGNEQFF
TRBJ2-1 TRBV6-5 TRBD2 many TGTGCCAGCAGTTACACCGGGGGGATCTCCTACAATGAGCAGTTCTTC CASSYTGGISYNEQFF
TRBJ2-5 TRBV20-1 . many TGCAGTGCTAGTTACCCTAAGCGGGACCAAGAGACCCAGTACTTC CSASYPKRDQETQYF
TRBJ1-1 TRBV29-1 . many TGCAGCGTTTCCTTCAGGGGCGCTGAAGCTTTCTTT CSVSFRGAEAFF
TRBJ2-5 TRBV3-1 . . TGTGCCAGCAGCCGGGACTTCCCGTGGACCCAGTACTTC CASSRDFPWTQYF
TRBJ2-1 TRBV5-1 TRBD1 many TGCGCCAGCAGCTCTTCCGGTTGGGACAGGGGGGACAATGAGCAGTTCTTC CASSSSGWDRGDNEQFF
TRBJ2-1 TRBV6-1 . few TGTGCCAGCAGTAAGCCGGGACTCACGTACAATGAGCAGTTCTTC CASSKPGLTYNEQFF
TRBJ2-5 TRBV15 . many TGTGCCACCAGCAGGGACAGACAAGAGACCCAGTACTTC CATSRDRQETQYF
TRBJ2-5 TRBV27 TRBD1 few TGTGCCAGCAGTAACGTCGGCACAGGGGGCGCGCGAATGGGCCAGTACTTC CASSNVGTGGARMGQYF
TRBJ2-3 TRBV13 . many TGTGCCAGCAGCTCCCTAGCAGATACGCAGTATTTT CASSSLADTQYF
TRBJ1-2 TRBV7-3 . many TGTGCCAGCAGCCCCCATGGGAGATTGGACTATGGCTACACCTTC CASSPHGRLDYGYTF
TRBJ2-3 TRBV24-1 TRBD2 few TGTGCCACCAGTGACAACCTAGCGGGACCCACAGATACGCAGTATTTT CATSDNLAGPTDTQYF
TRBJ1-1 TRBV4-2 TRBD1 many TGTGCCAGCAGCCAGCGGGACAGGGGACTGTCGATGAACACTGAAGCTTTCTTT CASSQRDRGLSMNTEAFF
TRBJ2-1 TRBV11-1 TRBD2 . TGTGCCAGCAGCTCGTCCGGGACTAGCGGGAGGTATCACAATGAGCAGTTCTTC CASSSSGTSGRYHNEQFF
TRBJ2-4 TRBV27 TRBD1 many TGTGCCAGCAGTTTCCAGGGACAGGGGGGAAACATTCAGTACTTC CASSFQGQGGNIQYF
TRBJ1-6 TRBV29-1 TRBD1 many TGCAGCGTTTCGACAGGGGGCACCTCACCCCTCCACTTT CSVSTGGTSPLHF
TRBJ2-1 TRBV20-1 . many TGCAGTGCTAGTAGCGGACTGGGGAATGAGCAGTTCTTC CSASSGLGNEQFF
TRBJ1-2 TRBV10-1 . many TGCGCCAGCAGTGACACCTACTATGGCTACACCTTC CASSDTYYGYTF
TRBJ2-2 TRBV27 TRBD2 many TGTGCCAGTTGTCGGGAGGGCCTCGGGGAGCTGTTTTTT CASCREGLGELFF
TRBJ1-5 TRBV11-2 TRBD1 . TGTGCCAGCAGCATAACCCGGGACAGGGCACAGCCCCAGCATTTT CASSITRDRAQPQHF
TRBJ1-1 TRBV7-9 . . TGTGCCAGCAGCGGTCCTATGAACACTGAAGCTTTCTTT CASSGPMNTEAFF
TRBJ1-1 TRBV18 . . TGTGCCAGCTTTCCAGGGGTGAACACTGAAGCTTTCTTT CASFPGVNTEAFF